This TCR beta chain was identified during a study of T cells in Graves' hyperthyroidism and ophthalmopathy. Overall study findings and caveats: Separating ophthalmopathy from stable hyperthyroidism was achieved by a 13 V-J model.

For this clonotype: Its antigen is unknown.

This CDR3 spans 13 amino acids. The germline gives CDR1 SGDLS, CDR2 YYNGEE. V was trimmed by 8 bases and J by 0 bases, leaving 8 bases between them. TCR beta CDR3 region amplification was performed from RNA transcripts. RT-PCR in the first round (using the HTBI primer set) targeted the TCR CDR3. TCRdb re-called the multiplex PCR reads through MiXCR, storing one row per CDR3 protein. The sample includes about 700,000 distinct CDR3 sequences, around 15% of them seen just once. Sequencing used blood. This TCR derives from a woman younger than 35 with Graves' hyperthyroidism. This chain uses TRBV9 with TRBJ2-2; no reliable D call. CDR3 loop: CASTESNTGELFF. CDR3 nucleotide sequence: TGTGCCAGTACGGAGTCGAACACCGGGGAGCTGTTTTTT.